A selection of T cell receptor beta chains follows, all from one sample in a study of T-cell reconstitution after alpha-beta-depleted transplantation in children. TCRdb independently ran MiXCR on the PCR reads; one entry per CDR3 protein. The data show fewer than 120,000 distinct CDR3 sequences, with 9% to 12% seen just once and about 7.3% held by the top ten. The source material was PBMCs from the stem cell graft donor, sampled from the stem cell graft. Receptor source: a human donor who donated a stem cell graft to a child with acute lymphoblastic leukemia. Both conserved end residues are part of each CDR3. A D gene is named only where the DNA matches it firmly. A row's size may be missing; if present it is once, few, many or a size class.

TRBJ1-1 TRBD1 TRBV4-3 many TGCGCCAGCAGCCAGGGGACAGGGGGTTGGCCAGCGAACACTGAAGCTTTCTTT CASSQGTGGWPANTEAFF
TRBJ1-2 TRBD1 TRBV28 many TGTGCCAGCAGTTGGACAGGGTCGGGCAACTATGGCTACACCTTC CASSWTGSGNYGYTF
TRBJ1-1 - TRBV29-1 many TGCAGCGTTGAGGGGTTTGAGGGGACTGAAGCTTTCTTT CSVEGFEGTEAFF
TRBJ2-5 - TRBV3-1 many TGTGCCAGCAGCCGAGTTGGGGGGGCCGGGGGAGAGACCCAGTACTTC CASSRVGGAGGETQYF
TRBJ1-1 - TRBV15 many TGTGCCACCAGCAGACCCCCGGGACTCATGAACACTGAAGCTTTCTTT CATSRPPGLMNTEAFF
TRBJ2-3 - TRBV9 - TGTGCCAGCGGGCGGGGCACAGATACGCAGTATTTT CASGRGTDTQYF
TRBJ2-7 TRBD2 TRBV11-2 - TGTGCCAGCAGCTCCCCGGGACTAGCGATCTACGAGCAGTACTTC CASSSPGLAIYEQYF
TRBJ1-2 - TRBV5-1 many TGCGCCAGCAGCGAATCCCCAGGGATCACTAACTATGGCTACACCTTC CASSESPGITNYGYTF
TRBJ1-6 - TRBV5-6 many TGTGCCAGCAGCCCCCGATACCGGGGGGCGAGAATTTCACCCCTCCACTTT CASSPRYRGARISPLHF
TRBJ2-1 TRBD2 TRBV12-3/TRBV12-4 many TGTGCCAGCAGTCCCGACGCGGGAGGTCCCTCCTACAATGAGCAGTTCTTC CASSPDAGGPSYNEQFF